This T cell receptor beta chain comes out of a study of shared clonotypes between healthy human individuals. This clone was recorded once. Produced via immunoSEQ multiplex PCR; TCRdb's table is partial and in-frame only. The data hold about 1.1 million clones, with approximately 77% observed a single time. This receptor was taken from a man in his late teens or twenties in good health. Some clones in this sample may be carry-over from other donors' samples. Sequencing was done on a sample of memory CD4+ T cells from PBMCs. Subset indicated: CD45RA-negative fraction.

The CDR3 protein is CASSIGTSGQLPYEQYF. CDR3 nucleotides: TGTGCCAGTAGTATAGGTACTAGCGGGCAACTACCCTACGAGCAGTACTTC. This chain connects TRBV19 to TRBJ2-7, with 9 nucleotides matching TRBD2. Germline V gives CDR1 LNHDA, CDR2 SQIVND (reference sequence). J was trimmed by 2 bases and V by 1 base; bases with no gene match: 9. CDR3 length equals 17 residues.